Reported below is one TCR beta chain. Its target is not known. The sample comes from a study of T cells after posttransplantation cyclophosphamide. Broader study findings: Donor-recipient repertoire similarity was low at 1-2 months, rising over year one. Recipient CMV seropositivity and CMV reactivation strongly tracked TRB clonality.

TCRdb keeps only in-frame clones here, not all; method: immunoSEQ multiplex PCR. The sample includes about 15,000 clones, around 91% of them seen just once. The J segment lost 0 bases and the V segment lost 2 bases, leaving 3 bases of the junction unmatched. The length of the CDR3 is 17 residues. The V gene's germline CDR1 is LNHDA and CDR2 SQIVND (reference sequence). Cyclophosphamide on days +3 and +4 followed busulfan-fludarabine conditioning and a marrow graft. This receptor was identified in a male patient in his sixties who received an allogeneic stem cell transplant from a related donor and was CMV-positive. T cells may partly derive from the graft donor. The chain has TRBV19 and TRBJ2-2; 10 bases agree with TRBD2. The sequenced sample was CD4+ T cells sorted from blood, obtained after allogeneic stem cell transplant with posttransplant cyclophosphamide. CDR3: CASSIIAGGPNTGELFF. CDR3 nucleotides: TGTGCCAGTAGTATAATAGCGGGGGGTCCGAACACCGGGGAGCTGTTTTTT.